This T cell receptor (beta chain) derives from a study of cytotoxic CD8 clonotypes in ibrutinib-treated CLL. About the study: Partial response occurred in approximately 25 patients and complete response in 2; at median approximately 68 months, roughly 14 remained remitted and around twelve progressed. Whole-study findings and limits: T-cell clonality at baseline went above that of age-matched healthy donors and rose and fell with circulating CD8+ T-cell counts.

Comments on this clone: Its antigen is currently unknown.

The CDR3 covers 13 residues. Trimming took 4 bases from V and 10 from J, leaving 16 bases between them. Germline V CDR1 and CDR2: MDHEN, SYDVKM. The intended depth for sequencing was 1 in 200,000 to 1 in 1 million T cells. Produced via immunoSEQ multiplex PCR; TCRdb's table is partial and in-frame only. The repertoire holds 130,000 or so clones, approximately 83% seen once, with around 2% in the top ten. This sequence joins TRBV28 and TRBJ1-1; the D gene is possibly TRBD1 (6 bases). The receptor comes from a human donor with chronic lymphocytic leukemia. This material consisted of PBMCs, taken after 24 months of ibrutinib treatment. For the CDR3, the DNA is TGTGCCAGCAGTTGGGAGCCAGGGGTGGGAGCTTTCTTT. Translated, it gives CASSWEPGVGAFF.